This T cell receptor beta chain was profiled in a study of shared clonotypes between healthy human individuals. Study conclusions and caveats: A few donors had 4% to 6.5% of their naive CD4 clonotypes in common.

Once extracted for a subset, genomic DNA was divided evenly among several immunoSEQ plates. Sequenced by immunoSEQ multiplex PCR; TCRdb stores in-frame clones only, minus some. Seen here are millions of clones, about 92% observed once, and the top ten hold about 0.39%. The CDR3 covers 13 residues. Per the germline V gene, CDR1 is MDHEN and CDR2 is SYDVKM. V was trimmed by 6 bases and J by 6 bases, leaving 12 bases between them. As for this clone: Its antigen is as yet unknown.

The chain has TRBV28 and TRBJ2-1; a possible D gene is TRBD2 (5 bases). The sequence came from a man between 18 and 35 years old in good health. Some clones in this sample may be carry-over from other donors' samples. Sequenced: naive CD4+ T cells from PBMCs. Documented subset: CD45RA+ positively selected. CDR3 bases: TGTGCCAGCAGCCCTGGACGGGGCAATGAGCAGTTCTTC. Translation gives CASSPGRGNEQFF. The variable domain in full, with the rest retrieved from reference TRBV28 and TRBJ2-1, is DVKVTQSSRYLVKRTGEKVFLECVQDMDHENMFWYRQDPGLGLRLIYFSYDVKMKEKGDIPEGYSVSREKKERFSLILESASTNQTSMYLCASSPGRGNEQFFGPGTRLTVL.